Shown below are 6 T cell receptor beta chains from a single sample sequenced in a study of cytomegalovirus exposure and HLA in healthy donors (dated by TCRdb to the late 2010s). Library construction relied on the immunoSEQ multiplex PCR assay. For the multiplex PCR, a mixture combining 60 forward primers for TCR Vbeta segments and 13 reverse primers for TCR Jbeta segments was used. Drawn from immuneACCESS, this table holds only the in-frame rearrangements with V and J called that TCRdb kept. Clones are partly lost; checked studies trace under half to an unresolved V gene and leave the rest unexplained. The sample has over 95,000 clones on record, approximately 80% of them singletons. Clones ranked in the top ten supply roughly 8% of the sample. Sequencing was performed on PBMCs. All receptors come from a female donor in good health and CMV-seronegative.

The chain combines TRBV7-8 with TRBJ1-4; 7 bases fit TRBD1. CDR3 length equals 18 residues. Germline values: CDR1 SGHVS, CDR2 FQNEAQ. With 5 bases clipped from V and 0 bases from J, the junction kept 12 bases outside the gene matches. The DNA for the CDR3 is TGTGCCAGCAGCGCCACAGGGGACAGCCTCCCAACTAATGAAAAACTGTTTTTT. Translating gives CASSATGDSLPTNEKLFF.

This clone occurred once. The genes are TRBV5-6 and TRBJ2-5; 7 positions agree with TRBD1. The CDR3 is 15 amino acids. Trimming removed 2 bases from V and 7 bases from J; junction bases left unmatched: 11. Germline V lookup: CDR1 SGHDT, CDR2 YYEEEE. This chain's CDR3 is CASSLRADRDGTQYF. The CDR3 DNA reads TGTGCCAGCAGCTTAAGAGCCGACAGGGACGGGACCCAGTACTTC.

In this sample, this clone turned up a few times. Distinct nucleotide sequences in the sample also encode this CDR3. The rearrangement links TRBV5-1 to TRBJ2-1, with 14 bases identical to TRBD2. This CDR3 is 15 amino acids long. CDR1 SGHRS and CDR2 YFSETQ come from the germline V gene. V was clipped by 3 bases and J by 7 bases; unmatched bases: 3. In nucleotides, the CDR3 is TGCGCCAGCAGCTCGGGACTAGCGGGGGCGAATGAGCAGTTCTTC. Encoded protein: CASSSGLAGANEQFF.

The chain recombines TRBV2 with TRBJ2-3; D is possibly TRBD2 (6 bases). This CDR3 region has 12 residues. The V and J ends lost 8 bases and 0 bases respectively, with 6 bases between them. The V gene's germline CDR1 is SNHLY and CDR2 FYNNEI. The CDR3 DNA sequence: TGTGCCAGCGGGGGGAGCACAGATACGCAGTATTTT. This gives the protein CASGGSTDTQYF.

The rearrangement joins TRBV14 to TRBJ1-1, with 7 bases identical to TRBD1. CDR3 size: 15 residues. The germline CDR1 and CDR2 sequences are SGHDN and FVKESK. V trimming: 6 bases; J trimming: 1 base; junction bases outside the gene matches: 8. The chain's CDR3 is CASRSPTGPNTEAFF. Here the CDR3 DNA reads TGTGCCAGCAGGAGCCCGACAGGGCCGAACACTGAAGCTTTCTTT.

This clone came up once. The chain carries TRBV15 and TRBJ2-3, with 8 nucleotides matching TRBD2. Trimming removed 3 bases from V and 6 bases from J; junction bases left unmatched: 5. This CDR3 has 14 amino acids. Germline V lookup: CDR1 LNHNV, CDR2 YYDKDF (reference sequence). CDR3 coding DNA: TGTGCCACCAGCAGCGGGAGGGCCGGGGATACGCAGTATTTT. Protein sequence: CATSSGRAGDTQYF.